This TCR beta chain was captured by sequencing in a study of shared clonotypes between healthy human individuals. CDR3 size: 16 residues. V was clipped by 1 base and J by 0 bases, with 10 bases between them. Germline V CDR1 and CDR2: SGHNT, YENEEA. Profiled with immunoSEQ multiplex PCR; TCRdb holds only in-frame clones, not every one. The sample consists of about 1.5 million clones, 95% to 99% of them appearing once. Study results and limitations: Since donors were few, the genetic and exposure-history diversity represented was limited.

As concerns this clone: Its antigen is not known.

Sequences were obtained from naive CD4+ T cells sorted from blood. The subset was: CD45RA+ positively selected. This TCR was sampled from a man aged 30 to 39 in good health. The chain is built from TRBV11-3 and TRBJ2-1; no clear D gene. The CDR3: CASSLGGKGSYNEQFF. Written as DNA, the CDR3 is TGTGCCAGCAGCTTAGGTGGGAAAGGCTCCTACAATGAGCAGTTCTTC.